This TCR beta chain was sequenced for a study of control samples from healthy donors and cancer patients. Using immunoSEQ multiplex PCR, the repertoire was profiled, and TCRdb retains in-frame clones only, with some absent. The sample includes fewer than 20,000 clones, about 86% seen only once; the top ten take more than 9%. The TCR comes from a woman in her seventies with colorectal cancer. The sequenced sample consisted of PBMCs.

The CDR3 region is CASSLERNQPQHF. CDR3 sequence (DNA): TGCGCCAGCAGCTTGGAGAGGAATCAGCCCCAGCATTTT. V usage is TRBV5-1 and J usage is TRBJ1-5, with D unresolved. CDR1 is SGHRS, CDR2 YFSETQ, per germline. The CDR3 runs to 13 residues. V lost 0 bases and J lost 4, with 5 bases in between.